The 28 T cell receptor beta chains given below trace back to one sample, sequenced in a study of T cell responses to AZD1222 COVID-19 vaccine. Profiling relied on immunoSEQ multiplex PCR, and the TCRdb table lists in-frame clones only, not all of them. The profile shows 90,000 to 150,000 clones, over 85% of them singletons. The source material was peripheral blood, sampled on day 0 of AZD1222 vaccination. The receptors originated from an adult in good health.

The V and J genes are TRBV7-3 and TRBJ2-2; the match to TRBD1 covers 9 bases. The CDR3 has 17 residues. With V trimmed by 2 bases and J by 0 bases, 4 bases remained unmatched. In germline, CDR1 is SGHTA, CDR2 FQGTGA. The CDR3: CASSLGTGSANTGELFF. The CDR3 DNA follows: TGTGCCAGCAGCTTAGGGACAGGGTCAGCGAACACCGGGGAGCTGTTTTTT.

The chain has TRBV18 and TRBJ1-4, with TRBD1 identical over 7 bases. Trimming removed 3 bases from V and 1 base from J; junction bases left unmatched: 8. Germline V gene sequence: CDR1 KGHSH, CDR2 LQKENI. The CDR3 covers 17 residues. The CDR3: CASSPRAGGGTNEKLFF. The DNA of the CDR3 is TGTGCCAGCTCACCTCGGGCAGGGGGAGGAACTAATGAAAAACTGTTTTTT.

This rearrangement joins TRBV24-1 to TRBJ2-1, with 8 bases aligning to TRBD2. This CDR3 contains 16 residues. V was pared by 2 bases and J by 5 bases, with 7 bases of the junction left unmatched. Per germline, CDR1 KGHDR and CDR2 SFDVKD. CDR3 protein: CATSDWRLAGNNEQFF. CDR3 DNA: TGTGCCACCAGTGATTGGAGGCTAGCGGGCAACAATGAGCAGTTCTTC.

In DNA form, the CDR3 reads TGTGCCAGCAGCTTCCAAGGGGGCTCCTACAATGAGCAGTTCTTC. Its protein product is CASSFQGGSYNEQFF. The chain uses TRBV11-2 and TRBJ2-1; D might be TRBD1 (6 bases). The V and J ends lost 3 bases and 0 bases respectively, with 9 bases between them. Germline CDR1 SGHAT, CDR2 FQNNGV. The CDR3 is made up of 15 amino acids.

This chain joins TRBV5-6 and TRBJ1-2, with D unclear. Germline CDR1 SGHDT, CDR2 YYEEEE. This CDR3 has 13 amino acids. The ends were cut back, 1 base at V and 4 bases at J, with 8 bases in the middle. The CDR3 DNA reads as TGTGCCAGCAGCTTGCCTCCGGGCTATGGCTACACCTTC. Its translation is CASSLPPGYGYTF.

CDR3 nucleotide sequence: TGTGCCAGCAGAGGTCCAGGCGGGGGGGCCGGTGAGCAGTTCTTC. Translation: CASRGPGGGAGEQFF. The gene calls are TRBV9 and TRBJ2-1, with 9 bases lining up with TRBD2. The ends lost 5 bases at V and 9 bases at J; junction bases unmatched: 12. The CDR3 has 15 residues. Germline values: CDR1 SGDLS, CDR2 YYNGEE.

The chain joins TRBV3-1 (or the pseudogene TRBV3-2) to TRBJ2-7, with TRBD2 matching over 8 bases. Germline V gives CDR1 LGHDT, CDR2 YNNKEL (reference sequence). CDR3 length equals 16 residues. With V trimmed by 3 bases and J by 0 bases, 7 bases remained unmatched. CDR3 residues: CASSHAGLASSYEQYF. In nucleotides, the CDR3 is TGTGCCAGCAGCCACGCCGGACTAGCTAGCTCCTACGAGCAGTACTTC.

This sequence joins TRBV28 and TRBJ1-1; D uncertain. Per germline, CDR1 MDHEN and CDR2 SYDVKM. V lost 5 bases, J lost 1 base, and 14 bases lay in between. The CDR3 is 15 amino acids. The CDR3 loop is CASSRPRETNTEAFF. The CDR3 coding sequence is TGTGCCAGCAGTAGACCCAGAGAGACGAACACTGAAGCTTTCTTT.

The chain is built from TRBV9 and TRBJ2-5; 8 bases are a match to TRBD2. J was trimmed by 5 bases and V by 3 bases; bases with no gene match: 6. Germline V gene data show CDR1 as SGDLS and CDR2 as YYNGEE. This CDR3 region has 14 residues. The CDR3 region has the DNA TGTGCCAGCAGCGCCGGACTAGCCGTGGAGACCCAGTACTTC. Translation gives CASSAGLAVETQYF. The variable domain in full, completed from reference TRBV9 and TRBJ2-5, reads DSGVTQTPKHLITATGQRVTLRCSPRSGDLSVYWYQQSLDQGLQFLIQYYNGEERAKGNILERFSAQQFPDLHSELNLSSLELGDSALYFCASSAGLAVETQYFGPGTRLLVL.

This clone was picked up one time. The rearrangement uses TRBV21-1 and TRBJ2-3; the table's D call of TRBD2 was not tested on the DNA. TRBV21-1 is noted as a pseudogene. CDR3 length: 17 residues. CDR3 nucleotides: TGTGCCAGCAGCAAAGGTCACGAGGGAGGGATCACAGATACGCAGTATTTT. This translates into CASSKGHEGGITDTQYF.

This rearrangement joins TRBV7-3 to TRBJ2-1; 8 positions match TRBD1. Trimming took 5 bases from V and 7 from J; bases not matched to a gene: 7. CDR1 is SGHTA and CDR2 is FQGTGA in the germline V gene. The CDR3 length is 14 residues. CDR3 loop: CASSPVDRENEQFF. The CDR3 DNA is TGTGCCAGCAGCCCCGTGGACAGGGAAAATGAGCAGTTCTTC.

The rearrangement uses TRBV7-8 and TRBJ1-1; tentative D call: TRBD1 (6 bases). The CDR3 runs to 14 residues. CDR1 is SGHVS and CDR2 is FQNEAQ in the germline V gene. Trimming took 5 bases from V and 4 from J, leaving 14 bases between them. The CDR3 sequence is CASSGRGRGTEAFF. The CDR3 nucleotides are TGTGCCAGCAGCGGGCGGGGGCGCGGCACTGAAGCTTTCTTT.

V gene TRBV24-1 combines with J gene TRBJ1-2; D might be TRBD1 (6 bases). V was cut by 2 bases and J by 2 bases, with 8 bases left in between. This CDR3 comprises 14 residues. The germline CDR1 and CDR2 sequences are KGHDR and SFDVKD. DNA of the CDR3: TGTGCCACCAGTGATTCGGGACAAAACTATGGCTACACCTTC. It specifies CATSDSGQNYGYTF.

The CDR3 sequence is CASSRTSGTDTQYF. The CDR3 DNA reads TGCGCCAGCAGCCGGACTAGCGGGACAGATACGCAGTATTTT. The V and J genes are TRBV5-1 and TRBJ2-3; 11 nucleotides align to TRBD2. V lost 4 bases and J lost 3; bases outside the gene matches: 1. Germline values: CDR1 SGHRS, CDR2 YFSETQ. There are 14 residues in the CDR3.

The chain combines TRBV19 with TRBJ2-7; D gene uncertain. V was cut by 3 bases and J by 0 bases, with 12 bases left in between. In germline, CDR1 is LNHDA, CDR2 SQIVND (reference sequence). This CDR3 has 15 amino acids. The CDR3 here is CASSIFGGISYEQYF. The DNA of the CDR3 is TGTGCCAGTAGTATTTTCGGCGGTATCTCCTACGAGCAGTACTTC.

This sequence joins TRBV5-1 and TRBJ2-7; D is ambiguous. The CDR3 runs 13 residues. V lost 2 bases and J lost 1, with 7 bases in between. Germline CDR1 is SGHRS and CDR2 is YFSETQ. The CDR3 bases are TGCGCCAGCAGCTTTAAGGGTTCCTACGAGCAGTACTTC. It is translated as CASSFKGSYEQYF.

This chain connects TRBV7-9 to TRBJ1-4, with D unclear. The CDR3 spans 14 residues. Germline CDR1 is SEHNR and CDR2 is FQNEAQ (reference sequence). The V end lost 8 bases, the J end lost 0 bases, and 10 bases lay between the germline ends. The CDR3: CASSRATTNEKLFF. The CDR3, as DNA: TGTGCCAGCTCGAGGGCTACAACTAATGAAAAACTGTTTTTT. Full variable domain (outside the CDR3, taken from reference TRBV7-9 and TRBJ1-4): DTGVSQNPRHKITKRGQNVTFRCDPISEHNRLYWYRQTLGQGPEFLTYFQNEAQLEKSRLLSDRFSAERPKGSFSTLEIQRTEQGDSAMYLCASSRATTNEKLFFGSGTQLSVL.

V is TRBV28 and J is TRBJ1-2, with TRBD1 matching over 10 bases. This CDR3 contains 12 residues. The V segment lost 6 bases and the J segment 8 bases; nucleotides outside the gene matches: 3. Germline V gene data show CDR1 as MDHEN and CDR2 as SYDVKM. The CDR3 DNA sequence: TGTGCCAGCAGCGACAGGGGGCGAGGCTACACCTTC. Translated, it gives CASSDRGRGYTF.

The genes are TRBV21-1 and TRBJ1-5. TRBV21-1 is marked as a pseudogene. The CDR3 loop spans 17 amino acids. CDR3 in amino acids: CASSREGYIRGNQPQHF. As DNA, the CDR3 is TGTGCCAGCAGCAGGGAGGGATATATACGTGGCAATCAGCCCCAGCATTTT.

The gene calls are TRBV7-9 and TRBJ1-2; maybe TRBD1 (6 bases). Germline values: CDR1 SEHNR, CDR2 FQNEAQ (reference sequence). Trimming left V 1 base short and J 5 bases short, with 14 bases between. The CDR3 totals 15 residues. CDR3 sequence reads: CASSLEATGEYGYTF. In DNA form, the CDR3 reads TGTGCCAGCAGCTTAGAGGCGACAGGAGAGTATGGCTACACCTTC. Using reference TRBV7-9 and TRBJ1-2 for the parts outside the CDR3, the full variable domain is DTGVSQNPRHKITKRGQNVTFRCDPISEHNRLYWYRQTLGQGPEFLTYFQNEAQLEKSRLLSDRFSAERPKGSFSTLEIQRTEQGDSAMYLCASSLEATGEYGYTFGSGTRLTVV.

The chain joins TRBV7-9 to TRBJ2-4, with 9 bases fitting TRBD2. Trimming at V came to 5 bases and at J to 6 bases, leaving 11 bases not matched to a gene. The CDR3 runs 16 residues. The germline gives CDR1 SEHNR, CDR2 FQNEAQ (reference sequence). The CDR3 DNA follows: TGTGCCAGCAGCCCGCTCGCTAGCGGGGTACTAAACATTCAGTACTTC. Translation gives CASSPLASGVLNIQYF.

The CDR3 nucleotides are TGTGCCAGCAGCCCTTGGACAGGGGAGACTGAAGCTTTCTTT. Protein sequence: CASSPWTGETEAFF. V gene TRBV7-9 combines with J gene TRBJ1-1; 9 nucleotides agree with TRBD1. CDR3 size: 14 residues. CDR1 and CDR2 from the germline V gene are SEHNR and FQNEAQ (reference sequence). With V trimmed by 5 bases and J by 5 bases, 6 bases remained unmatched.

This chain uses TRBV7-9 with TRBJ1-5; 7 bases line up with TRBD1. The CDR3 is 17 amino acids. V lost 1 base to trimming and J lost 3 bases; unmatched junction nucleotides: 9. The germline gives CDR1 SEHNR, CDR2 FQNEAQ (reference sequence). CDR3 bases: TGTGCCAGCAGCTTAGAATATCGGGGACAGAACAATCAGCCCCAGCATTTT. Translating it yields CASSLEYRGQNNQPQHF.

The chain recombines TRBV4-2 with TRBJ2-5, with a weak D call TRBD1 (5 bases). The CDR3 length is 16 residues. The V and J ends lost 4 bases and 0 bases respectively, with 15 bases between them. Germline V gives CDR1 LGHNA, CDR2 YNFKEQ. Written as DNA, the CDR3 is TGTGCCAGCAGCCCGAGACTTTCAGGGTACCAAGAGACCCAGTACTTC. This sequence encodes CASSPRLSGYQETQYF.

This chain links TRBV5-1 with TRBJ2-7; D unresolved. Germline CDR1 is SGHRS and CDR2 is YFSETQ. V was clipped by 5 bases and J by 0 bases, with 12 bases between them. This CDR3 comprises 14 residues. The CDR3 nucleotides read TGCGCCAGCAGTTCCGATGGGTTCTCCTACGAGCAGTACTTC. The encoded protein is CASSSDGFSYEQYF.

This chain joins TRBV28 and TRBJ2-1; 15 bases agree with TRBD2. Losses at the gene ends were 2 bases for V and 16 bases for J; bases not matched to a gene: 6. The CDR3 is made up of 14 amino acids. The V gene's germline CDR1 is MDHEN and CDR2 SYDVKM. CDR3 DNA sequence: TGTGCCAGCAGTTTAGGGACTAGCGGGGGGATTGGATTCTTC. It is translated as CASSLGTSGGIGFF. Combining the CDR3 with reference TRBV28 and TRBJ2-1 gives the whole variable domain DVKVTQSSRYLVKRTGEKVFLECVQDMDHENMFWYRQDPGLGLRLIYFSYDVKMKEKGDIPEGYSVSREKKERFSLILESASTNQTSMYLCASSLGTSGGIGFFGPGTRLTVL.

The genes are TRBV2 and TRBJ1-4, with D unresolved. Germline CDR1 SNHLY, CDR2 FYNNEI. V lost 6 bases and J lost 7, with 12 bases in between. This CDR3 spans 13 amino acids. The CDR3 sequence: CASRRGLSEKLFF. The CDR3 nucleotides read TGTGCCAGCAGACGCGGTCTCAGTGAAAAACTGTTTTTT.

This clone was recorded a few times. The gene calls are TRBV11-2 and TRBJ2-2, with 11 nucleotides matching TRBD2. With V trimmed by 0 bases and J by 4 bases, 1 base remained unmatched. From germline, CDR1 is SGHAT and CDR2 FQNNGV. CDR3 length equals 16 residues. The CDR3 sequence is CASSLELAGVTGELFF. In DNA, the CDR3 is TGTGCCAGCAGCTTAGAACTAGCGGGGGTCACCGGGGAGCTGTTTTTT.